This T cell receptor (beta chain) derives from a study of human T cells and chemical hapten exposure. This clonotype was found a few times. Specified time point: pre-sensitization, week 0. Described treatment: therapeutic diphenylcyclopropenone sensitization with weekly scalp DPC. Each CDR3 protein is one row after TCRdb ran MiXCR on the RACE reads. The sample lists fewer than 60,000 distinct CDR3 sequences, about 11% seen once, with approximately 4% in the top ten. Germline CDR1 and CDR2: MNHEY and SVGAGI. V was pared by 2 bases and J by 1 base, with 0 bases of the junction left unmatched. The CDR3 consists of 15 residues.

The chain recombines TRBV6-5 with TRBJ2-3; TRBD2 agrees at 10 bases. The source material was whole blood, sampled in connection with sensitization to the hapten diphenylcyclopropenone (DPC). The sequence came from a middle-aged woman with alopecia areata. Some clones in this sample may be carry-over from other donors' samples. CDR3 residues: CASSYGTSGTDTQYF. CDR3 sequence (DNA): TGTGCCAGCAGTTACGGGACTAGCGGCACAGATACGCAGTATTTT.